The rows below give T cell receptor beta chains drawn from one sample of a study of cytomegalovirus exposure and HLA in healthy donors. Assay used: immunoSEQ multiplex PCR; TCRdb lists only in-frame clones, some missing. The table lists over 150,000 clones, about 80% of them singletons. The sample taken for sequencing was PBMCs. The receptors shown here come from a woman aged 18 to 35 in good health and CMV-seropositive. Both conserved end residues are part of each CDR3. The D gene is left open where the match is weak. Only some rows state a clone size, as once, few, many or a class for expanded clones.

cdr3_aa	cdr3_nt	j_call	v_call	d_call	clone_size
CASSLSGGLTDTQYF	TGTGCCAGCAGCTTAAGCGGGGGCCTCACAGATACGCAGTATTTT	TRBJ2-3	TRBV7-3	-	-
CASKGAPNTGELFF	TGTGCCAGCAAGGGGGCCCCGAACACCGGGGAGCTGTTTTTT	TRBJ2-2	TRBV25-1	TRBD1	-
CASSPLDVTGGKEQYF	TGTGCCAGCAGCCCTCTCGATGTAACGGGGGGGAAGGAGCAGTACTTC	TRBJ2-7	TRBV9	TRBD2	-
CASGPGQRSNEQYF	TGTGCTAGTGGTCCGGGACAGAGAAGTAACGAGCAGTACTTC	TRBJ2-7	TRBV12-5	TRBD1	-
CASSLEGQGTETQYF	TGTGCCAGCAGCTTGGAGGGACAGGGGACAGAGACCCAGTACTTC	TRBJ2-5	TRBV5-5	TRBD1	-
CASSVIDRGGYGYTF	TGTGCCAGCAGCGTGATTGACAGGGGGGGCTATGGCTACACCTTC	TRBJ1-2	TRBV9	TRBD1	-
CASSSSGTSESPEQFF	TGTGCCAGCAGCTCTTCCGGGACTAGCGAATCCCCTGAGCAGTTCTTC	TRBJ2-1	TRBV7-2	TRBD2	-
CASSLVPYNSPLHF	TGCGCCAGCAGCTTGGTTCCGTATAATTCACCCCTCCACTTT	TRBJ1-6	TRBV5-1	-	-
CASRGGLSNEQFF	TGTGCCAGCAGGGGGGGGTTGAGCAATGAGCAGTTCTTC	TRBJ2-1	TRBV7-6	TRBD2	-
CSARLADTQYF	TGCAGTGCTAGATTAGCGGATACGCAGTATTTT	TRBJ2-3	TRBV20-1	-	-
CASGGQPNTEAFF	TGCGCCAGCGGGGGACAGCCAAACACTGAAGCTTTCTTT	TRBJ1-1	TRBV10-2	TRBD1	-
CASSLEGGRSPNEQFF	TGCGCCAGCAGCTTGGAAGGGGGCCGCAGCCCCAATGAGCAGTTCTTC	TRBJ2-1	TRBV5-1	TRBD1	-
CASSVQGGDTEAFF	TGTGCCAGCTCCGTTCAGGGAGGGGACACTGAAGCTTTCTTT	TRBJ1-1	TRBV18	-	-
CASSGLEQETQYF	TGTGCCAGCAGTGGACTGGAACAAGAGACCCAGTACTTC	TRBJ2-5	TRBV6-5	-	-
CASRVGGTGREAFF	TGTGCCAGCAGGGTGGGGGGGACAGGTCGAGAAGCTTTCTTT	TRBJ1-1	TRBV7-6	TRBD1	-
CASSRTEGRPQHF	TGTGCCAGCAGTCGGACGGAGGGTCGGCCCCAGCATTTT	TRBJ1-5	TRBV9	-	-
CASSFTTVRYEQYF	TGTGCCAGCAGCTTCACGACAGTGAGATACGAGCAGTACTTC	TRBJ2-7	TRBV12-1	-	few
CASSEAWGDQPQHF	TGTGCCAGCAGTGAAGCATGGGGAGATCAGCCCCAGCATTTT	TRBJ1-5	TRBV6-1	-	-
CASSLEPSSPQHF	TGTGCCAGCAGCTTGGAACCCTCAAGCCCCCAGCATTTT	TRBJ1-5	TRBV5-5	-	-
CASARPGLVGNEQYF	TGTGCCAGCGCCCGACCGGGACTAGTGGGCAACGAGCAGTACTTC	TRBJ2-7	TRBV6-6	TRBD2	few
CASNIQGGSYNEQFF	TGTGCCAGTAACATACAGGGCGGCTCCTACAATGAGCAGTTCTTC	TRBJ2-1	TRBV9	-	-
CASSPWRVEQYF	TGTGCCAGCTCACCCTGGCGGGTCGAGCAGTACTTC	TRBJ2-7	TRBV18	-	-
CASSYSGSSSYEQYF	TGTGCCAGCAGTTACTCGGGCTCGAGCTCCTACGAGCAGTACTTC	TRBJ2-7	TRBV6-5	-	-
CASSLGDTLNTEAFF	TGCGCCAGCAGCCTGGGGGACACCTTGAACACTGAAGCTTTCTTT	TRBJ1-1	TRBV5-1	-	once
CASGGSPYNEQFF	TGTGCCAGCGGGGGGTCGCCCTACAATGAGCAGTTCTTC	TRBJ2-1	TRBV27	-	once
CASSPVPPHSYNEQFF	TGTGCCAGTAGTCCCGTCCCTCCACACTCCTACAATGAGCAGTTCTTC	TRBJ2-1	TRBV19	-	-
CASTRGRGGQPQHF	TGTGCCAGCACTAGGGGCAGGGGCGGACAGCCCCAGCATTTT	TRBJ1-5	TRBV2	-	-
CASSLDRLNGYTF	TGTGCCAGCAGTTTAGACAGACTAAATGGCTACACCTTC	TRBJ1-2	TRBV7-8	-	-
CASSQSGRVAEAFF	TGCGCCAGCAGTCAATCGGGGAGGGTGGCTGAAGCTTTCTTT	TRBJ1-1	TRBV23-1	-	-
CASSVDQGFDNSPLHF	TGTGCCAGCAGCGTAGACCAGGGGTTCGATAATTCACCCCTCCACTTT	TRBJ1-6	TRBV9	-	-
CASSLLGSASGNTIYF	TGCGCCAGCAGCTTGTTAGGGAGTGCGTCTGGAAACACCATATATTTT	TRBJ1-3	TRBV5-1	-	-
CASSLWAEKLFF	TGTGCCAGCAGCCTGTGGGCGGAAAAACTGTTTTTT	TRBJ1-4	TRBV7-9	-	-
CASSVGGYNSPLHF	TGTGCCAGCAGCGTCGGGGGATATAATTCACCCCTCCACTTT	TRBJ1-6	TRBV9	-	-
CASSPQSSGGPMRTDTQYF	TGTGCCAGCAGCCCACAGAGTAGCGGGGGGCCAATGCGCACAGATACGCAGTATTTT	TRBJ2-3	TRBV7-9	TRBD2	-
CASSLGTAGEPLSLEQYF	TGTGCCAGCAGCTTAGGAACGGCGGGGGAGCCTCTTAGTCTGGAGCAGTACTTC	TRBJ2-7	TRBV11-2	TRBD2	-
CATSTMSRDNQPQHF	TGTGCCACCAGCACCATGAGCAGGGATAATCAGCCCCAGCATTTT	TRBJ1-5	TRBV15	-	-
CSVRSNTGELFF	TGCAGCGTTCGGTCGAACACCGGGGAGCTGTTTTTT	TRBJ2-2	TRBV29-1	-	-
CASSQEDSLNYGYTF	TGCGCCAGCAGCCAAGAGGACAGCCTTAACTATGGCTACACCTTC	TRBJ1-2	TRBV4-3	-	-
CASSGEGRLGSRF	TGTGCCAGCAGCGGGGAAGGACGGTTAGGGTCGAGGTTT	TRBJ1-1	TRBV2	-	-
CASSYDSGGVYEQYF	TGTGCCAGCAGTTACGATTCCGGGGGAGTCTACGAGCAGTACTTC	TRBJ2-7	TRBV6-6	-	-
CASSSGGNTEAFF	TGTGCCAGCAGTTCGGGGGGGAACACTGAAGCTTTCTTT	TRBJ1-1	TRBV6-5	-	-
CASSLGQGAAPDQYF	TGTGCCAGCAGCTTAGGACAGGGGGCTGCCCCCGATCAGTACTTC	TRBJ2-4	TRBV7-9	TRBD1	-
CASSPRTVANYGYTF	TGTGCCAGCAGCCCTCGGACAGTAGCTAACTATGGCTACACCTTC	TRBJ1-2	TRBV14	-	-
CASNIGQAYGYTF	TGTGCCAGCAACATTGGACAGGCTTATGGCTACACCTTC	TRBJ1-2	TRBV5-6	TRBD1	-
CATRTGEKLFF	TGTGCCACCCGGACGGGGGAAAAACTGTTTTTT	TRBJ1-4	TRBV19	-	many
CASSQEAVGTEAFF	TGTGCCAGCAGCCAAGAGGCGGTCGGCACTGAAGCTTTCTTT	TRBJ1-1	TRBV4-2	-	-
CSAGDSSNTEAFF	TGCAGCGCCGGGGACAGTTCGAACACTGAAGCTTTCTTT	TRBJ1-1	TRBV29-1	TRBD1	-
CASSQLSGGLREQYF	TGTGCCAGCAGCCAGTTAAGCGGGGGGCTACGCGAGCAGTACTTC	TRBJ2-7	TRBV14	TRBD2	-
CASNNGLMNTEAFF	TGTGCCAGTAACAATGGACTAATGAACACTGAAGCTTTCTTT	TRBJ1-1	TRBV19	-	-
CAVVGGTQYF	TGTGCCGTCGTTGGAGGTACCCAGTACTTC	TRBJ2-5	TRBV7-9	-	few
CASTSGTGKSEQYF	TGCGCCAGCACCTCCGGGACAGGGAAGAGCGAGCAGTACTTC	TRBJ2-7	TRBV5-1	TRBD1	few
CASSLDRGAGGSSYEQYF	TGTGCCAGCAGCTTGGATCGGGGAGCGGGGGGGAGCTCCTACGAGCAGTACTTC	TRBJ2-7	TRBV5-6	TRBD2	-